This T cell receptor beta chain was observed in a study of cytomegalovirus exposure and HLA in healthy donors. PCR used 60 Vbeta primers and 13 Jbeta primers. Libraries were prepared by immunoSEQ multiplex PCR; TCRdb keeps only in-frame clonotypes and omits some of them. The table for this sample gives more than 95,000 clones. The CDR3 has 14 residues. The germline gives CDR1 GTSNPN, CDR2 SVGIG (reference sequence). The V and J ends lost 5 bases and 3 bases, in that order; junction bases with no gene match: 7. The sequencing sample was made of PBMCs. This receptor was taken from a man aged 40-49 years in good health and CMV-seronegative. The V gene is TRBV30, the J gene TRBJ1-3, with 7 bases lining up with TRBD1. CDR3 nucleotide sequence: TGTGCCTGGGAGACAGGGAGAGTTGGAAACACCATATATTTT. This encodes CAWETGRVGNTIYF.